The 8 T cell receptor beta chains presented below share a single source sample, sequenced in a study of T cells in Graves' hyperthyroidism and ophthalmopathy. Amplification of TCR beta CDR3 regions used RNA as the template. A set of HTBI primers served as the primers for a first-round RT-PCR of the TCR CDR3. TCRdb called the multiplex PCR reads again in MiXCR, with one record for every CDR3 protein. The profile shows a few hundred thousand distinct CDR3 sequences, about an eighth of them singletons. The specimen was blood. The origin of the receptors is a woman between 18 and 30 years old with Graves' hyperthyroidism.

The chain links TRBV6-5 to TRBJ1-1; D remains unclear. V gave up 0 bases and J gave up 7 bases, with 9 bases separating them. The CDR3 runs to 13 residues. Germline V gene lookup returns CDR1 MNHEY and CDR2 SVGAGI. For the CDR3, the DNA is TGTGCCAGCAGTTACTCGAATCTGTTTGAAGCTTTCTTT. Protein sequence: CASSYSNLFEAFF.

The V and J genes are TRBV4-2 and TRBJ1-1, with D possibly being TRBD1 (6 bases). Germline V gives CDR1 LGHNA, CDR2 YNFKEQ. The CDR3 contains 15 residues. Trimming stripped 3 bases from V and 4 bases from J, with 15 bases between. This CDR3 reads CASSQVLQGSTEAFF. The CDR3, as DNA: TGTGCCAGCAGCCAGGTCCTACAGGGTTCCACTGAAGCTTTCTTT.

This rearrangement joins TRBV29-1 to TRBJ2-7; 11 bases fit TRBD2. The CDR3 length is 13 residues. V lost 6 bases and J lost 5; bases outside the gene matches: 6. CDR1 SQVTM and CDR2 ANQGSEA come from the germline V gene. The CDR3, as DNA: TGCAGCGTGGAACTAGCGGGAGAGGACGAGCAGTACTTC. Its protein product is CSVELAGEDEQYF.

This clonotype was observed many times. This sequence joins TRBV28 and TRBJ2-1; perhaps D is TRBD1 or TRBD2 (6 bases each). The CDR3 extends over 16 amino acids. Germline V gene data show CDR1 as MDHEN and CDR2 as SYDVKM. Trimming took 6 bases from V and 0 from J, leaving 15 bases between them. The CDR3 DNA follows: TGTGCCAGCAGGCCCCAAGGGGGGAGCTCCTACAATGAGCAGTTCTTC. Protein sequence: CASRPQGGSSYNEQFF.

The rearrangement links TRBV19 to TRBJ1-5; 8 bases agree with TRBD1. CDR3 length equals 13 residues. V shed 4 bases, J shed 6 bases, and the junction held 2 bases outside the gene matches. Germline V gene data show CDR1 as LNHDA and CDR2 as SQIVND (reference sequence). Here the CDR3 reads CASSTGGRQPQHF. Written as DNA, the CDR3 is TGTGCCAGTAGTACAGGGGGCCGTCAGCCCCAGCATTTT.

There are a few counts of this clonotype. A clone one base away is much larger, so this may be a read error. This sequence joins TRBV18 and TRBJ2-7, with TRBD1 identical over 10 bases. Germline CDR1 is KGHSH and CDR2 is LQKENI. Trimming cost V 3 bases and J 6 bases; bases outside gene matches: 5. The CDR3 is made up of 14 amino acids. CDR3 in amino acids: CASSPVDRGVEQYF. The CDR3 DNA sequence: TGTGCCAGCTCACCGGTGGACAGGGGGGTCGAGCAGTACTTC. The full variable domain, its missing parts supplied by reference TRBV18 and TRBJ2-7, is NAGVMQNPRHLVRRRGQEARLRCSPMKGHSHVYWYRQLPEEGLKFMVYLQKENIIDESGMPKERFSAEFPKEGPSILRIQQVVRGDSAAYFCASSPVDRGVEQYFGPGTRLTVT.

Many counts were recorded for this clonotype. The V and J genes are TRBV6-6 and TRBJ2-7; D is undetermined. The V gene lost 0 bases and the J gene lost 5 bases, with 14 bases spanning the gap. The CDR3 spans 15 residues. The V gene's germline CDR1 is MNHNY and CDR2 SVGAGI (reference sequence). For the CDR3, the DNA is TGTGCCAGCAGTTACTCCCAGTTGATGACCAACGAGCAGTACTTC. This translates into CASSYSQLMTNEQYF.

This clonotype was detected many times. This chain's CDR3 is CASRIMTTDTQYF. The CDR3 nucleotides read TGTGCCAGCAGAATCATGACGACAGATACGCAGTATTTT. The genes are TRBV12-3 or TRBV12-4 and TRBJ2-3, with unresolved D. V gave up 6 bases and J gave up 3 bases, with 10 bases separating them. The CDR3 is 13 residues long.